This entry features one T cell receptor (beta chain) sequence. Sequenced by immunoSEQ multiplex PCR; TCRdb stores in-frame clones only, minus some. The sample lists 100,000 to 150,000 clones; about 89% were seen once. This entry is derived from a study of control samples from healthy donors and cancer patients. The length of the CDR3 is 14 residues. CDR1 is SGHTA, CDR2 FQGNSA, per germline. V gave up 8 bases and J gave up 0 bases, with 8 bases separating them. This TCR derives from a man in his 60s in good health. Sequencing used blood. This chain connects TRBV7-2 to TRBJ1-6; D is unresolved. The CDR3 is CASVQSSYNSPLHF. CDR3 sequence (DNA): TGTGCCAGCGTACAGAGCTCCTATAATTCACCCCTCCACTTT.